A single sample is the source of the 2 T cell receptor beta chains below, sequenced in a study of blood T cell repertoires in COVID-19. Here immunoSEQ multiplex PCR was the method, and the copy in TCRdb shows in-frame clones only, minus some. This table holds approximately 250,000 clones, approximately 88% found once. The sequenced sample consisted of PBMCs or T cells enriched from blood (not recorded which). These receptors were taken from a young woman who had recovered from COVID-19.

J is TRBJ1-5 and V is TRBV4-1; D is ambiguous. Germline V lookup: CDR1 MGHRA, CDR2 YSYEKL. Trimming removed 3 bases at V and 4 bases at J, with 10 bases between. The CDR3 sequence is 14 residues long. CDR3 coding DNA: TGCGCCAGCAGCCATAGTCCGGGGAATCAGCCCCAGCATTTT. It codes for CASSHSPGNQPQHF.

The V gene is TRBV6-2 or TRBV6-3, the J gene TRBJ2-3; the D is unclear. CDR1 and CDR2 from the germline V gene are MNHEY and SVGEGT. Trimming removed 1 base from V and 4 bases from J, with 6 bases in between. The CDR3 has 13 residues. For the CDR3, the DNA is TGTGCCAGCAGTTACTGGCAGGCAGATACGCAGTATTTT. Residues: CASSYWQADTQYF.